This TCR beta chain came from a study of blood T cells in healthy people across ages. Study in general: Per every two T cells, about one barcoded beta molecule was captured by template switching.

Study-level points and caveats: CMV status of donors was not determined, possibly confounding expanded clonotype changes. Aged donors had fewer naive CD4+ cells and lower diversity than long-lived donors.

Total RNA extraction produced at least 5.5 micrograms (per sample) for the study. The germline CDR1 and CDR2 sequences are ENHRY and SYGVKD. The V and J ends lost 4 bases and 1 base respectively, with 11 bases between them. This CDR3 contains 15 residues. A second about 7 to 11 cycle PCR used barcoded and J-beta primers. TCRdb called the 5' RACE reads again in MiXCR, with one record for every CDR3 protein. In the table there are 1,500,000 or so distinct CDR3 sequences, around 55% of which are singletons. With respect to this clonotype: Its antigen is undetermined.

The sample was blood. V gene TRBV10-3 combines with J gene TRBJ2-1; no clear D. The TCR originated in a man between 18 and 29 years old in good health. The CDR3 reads CAISVAGESYNEQFF. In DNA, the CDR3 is TGTGCCATCAGTGTGGCAGGAGAATCCTACAATGAGCAGTTCTTC.